Listed below are T cell receptor beta chains from one sample, sequenced in a study of lymphopenia after photon versus proton radiotherapy. Sequencing used immunoSEQ multiplex PCR; TCRdb keeps in-frame clones, though not all of them. The sample yields approximately 65,000 clones, roughly 88% seen once. The material was peripheral blood, obtained from a patient treated with photon-based radiotherapy. These receptors came from a woman in her 70s with pancreatic cancer. Each CDR3 is given with its conserved first and last residue. D genes are given only for firm matches. Clone size is stated in some rows and not others, as once, few, many or a class when expanded.

TRBV7-3	19	NA	TRBJ2-7	TRBD2	TGTGCCAGCAGCTTAGGCGGACTAGCGGGAGGGCCACCGATATGGGAGCAGTACTTC	CASSLGGLAGGPPIWEQYF
TRBV19	13	few	TRBJ2-3	NA	TGTGCCAGTAGTCCGTCTAGCACAGATACGCAGTATTTT	CASSPSSTDTQYF
TRBV2	13	NA	TRBJ2-7	TRBD2	TGTGCCAGCAGACTAGCGGGAGTACACGAGCAGTACTTC	CASRLAGVHEQYF
TRBV5-1	14	NA	TRBJ2-2	NA	TGCGCCAGCAGCTCAGCGGGTAACGCCGGGGAGCTGTTTTTT	CASSSAGNAGELFF
TRBV5-6	15	few	TRBJ1-5	TRBD1	TGTGCCAGCAGCTTGATGGACAGGGAAGGTCAGCCCCAGCATTTT	CASSLMDREGQPQHF
TRBV19	14	NA	TRBJ2-7	NA	TGTGCCAGTAGTATCGGGGACTTGAGATACGAGCAGTACTTC	CASSIGDLRYEQYF
TRBV4-3	17	once	TRBJ1-5	NA	TGCGCCAGCAGCCAAGACCCGGGTGGGGCGAGCAATCAGCCCCAGCATTTT	CASSQDPGGASNQPQHF
TRBV9	17	NA	TRBJ2-2	TRBD2	TGTGCCAGCAGCGTAGTCCCAGCGGGACCGAACACCGGGGAGCTGTTTTTT	CASSVVPAGPNTGELFF
TRBV2	14	NA	TRBJ2-1	NA	TGTGCCAGCAGTGGGACCCGCGTTTACAATGAGCAGTTCTTC	CASSGTRVYNEQFF
TRBV28	14	NA	TRBJ2-7	NA	TGTGCCAGCGGAAGCAGGGGAGCCACCCACGAGCAGTACTTC	CASGSRGATHEQYF
TRBV6-6	16	NA	TRBJ1-1	NA	TGTGCCAGCCCACGGACACCCGATCCCCGCCACACTGAAGCTTTCTTT	CASPRTPDPRHTEAFF
TRBV5-6	9	NA	TRBJ2-7	NA	TGTGCCTCGAGGTGGGAGCAGTACTTC	CASRWEQYF
TRBV4-3	15	NA	TRBJ2-7	TRBD2	TGCGCCAGCAGCCGAGAAGGACTAGCGGACTACGAGCAGTACTTC	CASSREGLADYEQYF
TRBV5-6	15	NA	TRBJ1-5	NA	TGTGCCAGCAGCCGAGGTACGTCTAGCAATCAGCCCCAGCATTTT	CASSRGTSSNQPQHF
TRBV30	12	NA	TRBJ1-2	TRBD1	TGTGCCGGACAGGGCGATAACTATGGCTACACCTTC	CAGQGDNYGYTF
TRBV6-1	15	NA	TRBJ2-2	TRBD1	TGTGCCAGCAGGACCGGGACAGCGAACACCGGGGAGCTGTTTTTT	CASRTGTANTGELFF
TRBV28	15	NA	TRBJ1-2	NA	TGTGCCAGCAGACCGACGCAAGGGGGTGGATATGGCTACACCTTC	CASRPTQGGGYGYTF
TRBV4-1	16	NA	TRBJ2-1	TRBD2	TGCGCCAGCAGCCAAGAAATTAGCGGGAGTTTCAATGAGCAGTTCTTC	CASSQEISGSFNEQFF
TRBV9	16	NA	TRBJ1-3	TRBD1	TGTGCCAGCAGCGTAGAGGGCACAGGGGGCGGGTACACCATATATTTT	CASSVEGTGGGYTIYF
TRBV5-4	14	NA	TRBJ2-1	TRBD1	TGTGCCAGCAGCCGACCTGACAGGGGAAATGAGCAGTTCTTC	CASSRPDRGNEQFF
TRBV28	14	NA	TRBJ2-7	NA	TGTGCCAGCAATTCCTACCTGGGGCAGGGCCAGCAGTACTTC	CASNSYLGQGQQYF
TRBV5-1	15	NA	TRBJ2-1	TRBD2	TGCGCCAGCAGCTTGCGAGCGGGAGGGTACAATGAGCAGTTCTTC	CASSLRAGGYNEQFF
TRBV5-1	15	NA	TRBJ2-7	TRBD1	TGCGCCAGCAGCCTAGGGACAGGGAGACGCTACGAGCAGTACTTC	CASSLGTGRRYEQYF
TRBV29-1	12	few	TRBJ1-2	TRBD1	TGCAGCGTTGGATCGGGCAGGGGGGGCTACACCTTC	CSVGSGRGGYTF
TRBV10-1	17	NA	TRBJ2-1	TRBD1	TGCGCCAGCCGCTATTCCGGGACAGGGCGAAACGGGGATGAGCAGTTCTTC	CASRYSGTGRNGDEQFF
TRBV25-1	15	NA	TRBJ1-1	NA	TGTGCCAGCAGTGAAATTGGGCAGGGAGGAACTGAAGCTTTCTTT	CASSEIGQGGTEAFF
TRBV2	14	NA	TRBJ2-2	TRBD1	TGTGCCAGCAGCACAGGGGGTGGAACCGGGGAGCTGTTTTTT	CASSTGGGTGELFF
TRBV6-1	15	NA	TRBJ2-4	NA	TGTGCCAGCAGTGAAGGGTGGTCAGCCAAAAACATTCAGTACTTC	CASSEGWSAKNIQYF
TRBV6-6	14	NA	TRBJ2-2	NA	TGTGCCAGCAGTGGGCATATAAACACCGGGGAGCTGTTTTTT	CASSGHINTGELFF
TRBV6-5	14	NA	TRBJ1-1	NA	TGTGCCTCCCGGGGCGGGGGCGCGAGGACTGAAGCTTTCTTT	CASRGGGARTEAFF
TRBV28	14	NA	TRBJ2-2	TRBD2	TGTGCCAGCTGGGAGGGAGGGCCGAGCGGGGAGCTGTTTTTT	CASWEGGPSGELFF
TRBV7-9	16	NA	TRBJ2-5	TRBD1	TGTGCCAGCAGCTTAGCCGGGACAGGGAACCAAGAGACCCAGTACTTC	CASSLAGTGNQETQYF
TRBV9	18	NA	TRBJ2-1	TRBD2	TGTGCCAGCAGCGGTACAGGGAGGGTGCCTAGCGGGAGGGATGAGCAGTTCTTC	CASSGTGRVPSGRDEQFF
TRBV27	12	NA	TRBJ2-7	NA	TGTGCCAGCAGGGGCAGGGGCTACGAGCAGTACTTC	CASRGRGYEQYF
TRBV7-2	14	NA	TRBJ2-7	NA	TGTGCCAGCAGCTTAGGGGTGGGAAGCGGCGAGCAGTACTTC	CASSLGVGSGEQYF
TRBV6-5	16	NA	TRBJ1-5	NA	TGTGCCAGCAGTTCCTCCCGCGGGGGTCTCCAGGGGCCCCAGCATTTT	CASSSSRGGLQGPQHF
TRBV27	17	NA	TRBJ1-5	TRBD1	TGTGCCAGCAGTAATTCGACAGGGGCTTATAGCAATCAGCCCCAGCATTTT	CASSNSTGAYSNQPQHF
TRBV27	13	NA	TRBJ1-1	NA	TGTGCCAGCAGTTTTGGTTCGAACACTGAAGCTTTCTTT	CASSFGSNTEAFF
TRBV30	15	NA	TRBJ2-2	NA	TGTGCCTGGAGTTCCCAGAGGGTAGTCCCCGGGGAGCTGTTTTTT	CAWSSQRVVPGELFF
TRBV4-3	15	NA	TRBJ1-1	NA	TGCGCCAGCAGCCAAGATTGGCTAATGAACACTGAAGCTTTCTTT	CASSQDWLMNTEAFF
TRBV19	14	NA	TRBJ1-2	NA	TGTGCCAGTAGCACCAGACAGTTAAACTATGGCTACACCTTC	CASSTRQLNYGYTF
TRBV27	15	once	TRBJ2-1	TRBD1	TGTGCCAGCAGTCCAGGACAGGGGGGCTACAATGAGCAGTTCTTC	CASSPGQGGYNEQFF
TRBV25-1	14	NA	TRBJ1-1	NA	TGTGCCAGCAGTGGTAAAGGGAGGATAACTGAAGCTTTCTTT	CASSGKGRITEAFF
TRBV27	16	NA	TRBJ2-3	NA	TGTGCCAGCAGCTCCGGGCCCTCGAGGTACCCAGATACGCAGTATTTT	CASSSGPSRYPDTQYF
TRBV9	14	NA	TRBJ2-3	NA	TGTGCCAGCAGCGCTACAATCGCTGCAGATACGCAGTATTTT	CASSATIAADTQYF
TRBV5-6	12	NA	TRBJ2-7	NA	TGTGCCAGCAGCATCCGTCGCGGAGAGCAGTACTTC	CASSIRRGEQYF
TRBV11-1	13	NA	TRBJ2-5	NA	TGTGCCAGCAGCTTAGGCGGCTTAGAGACCCAGTACTTC	CASSLGGLETQYF
TRBV6-5	14	NA	TRBJ2-7	NA	TGTGCCAGCAGCTCTTCTCCGGGGGTTGCCGAGCAGTACTTC	CASSSSPGVAEQYF
TRBV5-6	13	NA	TRBJ2-5	NA	TGTGCCAGCAGCTTGTGGGGTCGTGAGACCCAGTACTTC	CASSLWGRETQYF
TRBV4-1	16	NA	TRBJ1-2	TRBD1	TGCGCCAGCAGCCAAGAAAAGGGACAGGGCCGCTATGGCTACACCTTC	CASSQEKGQGRYGYTF
TRBV20-1	11	NA	TRBJ2-7	NA	TGCAGTGCTAGAGCGGTCCTTGAGCAGTACTTC	CSARAVLEQYF
TRBV4-3	15	NA	TRBJ2-5	NA	TGCGCCAGCAGCCAAGAGGCAACCCCCTGGGAGACCCAGTACTTC	CASSQEATPWETQYF
TRBV6-5	15	NA	TRBJ1-4	TRBD1	TGTGCCAGCAGTTACCTGGGACAGGGGATTGAAAAACTGTTTTTT	CASSYLGQGIEKLFF
TRBV7-8	17	NA	TRBJ2-2	TRBD2	TGTGCCAGCAGCCCTTCTAGCGGGAGGGTGAAGCCCGGGGAGCTGTTTTTT	CASSPSSGRVKPGELFF
TRBV19	15	few	TRBJ2-1	TRBD2	TGTGCCAGTAGTAAGGGACTAGCGGGAGTCAATGAGCAGTTCTTC	CASSKGLAGVNEQFF
TRBV7-2	12	NA	TRBJ2-1	NA	TGTGCCAGCAGCCCCCTCTCGAGTGAGCAGTTCTTC	CASSPLSSEQFF